What follows is one T cell receptor (beta chain) and its context. Trimming removed 10 bases from V and 6 bases from J, with 20 bases in between. The CDR3 totals 14 residues. Germline-derived CDR1 and CDR2 are SEHNR and FQNEAQ (reference sequence). The data stem from a study of T cells after yellow fever vaccination. For the study at large: SMART-Seq v4 Ultra Low Input prepared the low-cell-number fractions.

MiXCR, run by TCRdb on the 5' RACE reads, gives a single entry per CDR3 protein. The sample includes approximately 260,000 distinct CDR3 sequences, 10% to 15% of them seen just once. The clonotype comes from a man aged 25-40 years who received the YFV17D yellow fever vaccine. The sample was CD4+ T cells sorted from PBMCs, taken 45 days after the yellow fever booster vaccination. V and J are TRBV7-9 and TRBJ2-3; D assignment may be TRBD1 or TRBD2 (6 bases each). In nucleotides, the CDR3 is TGTGCCATCGGCCCCGTGCGGAGGGGGGATACGCAGTATTTT. This gives the protein CAIGPVRRGDTQYF.